The present T cell receptor (beta chain) was sequenced within a study of tumor and adjacent non-tumor tissue in lung cancer. No cell sorting was done before RNA was extracted from the tissue. More than 3 cm separated this lung sample from the edge of the tumor. Between the trimmed V and J ends, which lost 2 bases and 3 bases, there was a span of 28 bases. This CDR3 is 20 amino acids long. Per germline, CDR1 SGHAT and CDR2 FQDESV (reference sequence). The library came from three nested PCR rounds adapted from ARM-PCR protocols. TCRdb called the multiplex PCR reads again in MiXCR, with one record for every CDR3 protein. The data hold about 100,000 distinct CDR3 sequences, with 50% to 70% observed a single time.

This TCR derives from a man aged 25 to 40 with non-small cell lung cancer. This chain connects TRBV11-1 to TRBJ2-5; D gene ambiguous. Sequencing was carried out using distant non-tumor lung tissue. CDR3 sequence reads: CASSLFTRLSRVAREETQYF. In nucleotides, the CDR3 is TGTGCCAGCAGCTTATTCACCAGGCTCAGTCGGGTAGCAAGAGAAGAGACCCAGTACTTC.